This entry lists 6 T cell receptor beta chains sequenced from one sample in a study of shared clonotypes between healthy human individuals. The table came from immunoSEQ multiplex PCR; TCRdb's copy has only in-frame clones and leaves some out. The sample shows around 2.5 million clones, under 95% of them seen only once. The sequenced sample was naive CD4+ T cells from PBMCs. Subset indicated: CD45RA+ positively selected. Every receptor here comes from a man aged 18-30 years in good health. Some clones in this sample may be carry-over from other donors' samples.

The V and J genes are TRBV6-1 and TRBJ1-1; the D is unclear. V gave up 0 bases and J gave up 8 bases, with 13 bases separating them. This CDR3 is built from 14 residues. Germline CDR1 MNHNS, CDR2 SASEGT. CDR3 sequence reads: CASSEAQFRREAFF. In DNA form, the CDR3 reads TGTGCCAGCAGTGAAGCGCAATTCAGGCGGGAAGCTTTCTTT.

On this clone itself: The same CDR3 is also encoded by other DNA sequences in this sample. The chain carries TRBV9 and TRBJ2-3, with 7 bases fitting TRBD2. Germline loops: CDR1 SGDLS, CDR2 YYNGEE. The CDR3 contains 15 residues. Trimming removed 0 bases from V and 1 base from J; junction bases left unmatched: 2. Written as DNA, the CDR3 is TGTGCCAGCAGCGTAGGCGGGGGACGCACAGATACGCAGTATTTT. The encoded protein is CASSVGGGRTDTQYF.

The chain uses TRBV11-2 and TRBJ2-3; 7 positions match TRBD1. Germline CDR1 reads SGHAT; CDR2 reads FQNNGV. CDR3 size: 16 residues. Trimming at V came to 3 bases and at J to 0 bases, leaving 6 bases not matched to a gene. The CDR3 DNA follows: TGTGCCAGCAGCTTCCTGACAGGGCCTAGCACAGATACGCAGTATTTT. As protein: CASSFLTGPSTDTQYF. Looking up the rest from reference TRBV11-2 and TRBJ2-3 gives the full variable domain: EAGVAQSPRYKIIEKRQSVAFWCNPISGHATLYWYQQILGQGPKLLIQFQNNGVVDDSQLPKDRFSAERLKGVDSTLKIQPAKLEDSAVYLCASSFLTGPSTDTQYFGPGTRLTVL.

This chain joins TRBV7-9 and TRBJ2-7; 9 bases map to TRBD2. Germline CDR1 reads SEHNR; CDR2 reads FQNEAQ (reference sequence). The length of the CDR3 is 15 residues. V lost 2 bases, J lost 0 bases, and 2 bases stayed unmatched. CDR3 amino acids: CASSLLAGDSYEQYF. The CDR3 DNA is TGTGCCAGCAGCTTATTAGCGGGAGACTCCTACGAGCAGTACTTC.

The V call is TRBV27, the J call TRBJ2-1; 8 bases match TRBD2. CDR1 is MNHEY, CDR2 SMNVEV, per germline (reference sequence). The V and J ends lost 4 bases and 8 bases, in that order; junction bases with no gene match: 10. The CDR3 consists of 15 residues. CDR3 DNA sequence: TGTGCCAGCAGTTATCGAGCGGGAGTATTGGATGAGCAGTTCTTC. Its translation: CASSYRAGVLDEQFF.

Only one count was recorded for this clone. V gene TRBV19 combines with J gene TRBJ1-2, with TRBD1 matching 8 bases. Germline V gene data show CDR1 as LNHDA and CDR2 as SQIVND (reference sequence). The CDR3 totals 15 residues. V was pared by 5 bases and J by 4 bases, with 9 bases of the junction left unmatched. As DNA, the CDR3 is TGTGCCAGTAGTCCGAGACAGGGGCAGCCCTATGGCTACACCTTC. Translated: CASSPRQGQPYGYTF. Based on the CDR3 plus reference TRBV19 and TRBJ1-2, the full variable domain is DGGITQSPKYLFRKEGQNVTLSCEQNLNHDAMYWYRQDPGQGLRLIYYSQIVNDFQKGDIAEGYSVSREKKESFPLTVTSAQKNPTAFYLCASSPRQGQPYGYTFGSGTRLTVV.